This T cell receptor beta chain was retrieved from a study of identical twins' blood T cells. TCRdb passed the 5' RACE reads through MiXCR, listing each CDR3 protein once. The repertoire holds hundreds of thousands of distinct CDR3 sequences, with around 30% as singletons. This clonotype has at least ten counts. Antigen unknown. The ends were cut back, 3 bases at V and 1 base at J, with 12 bases in the middle. The CDR3 has 15 residues. From germline, CDR1 is MDHEN and CDR2 SYDVKM. The study's findings and limits: Shared environment remains a possible cause of twin similarity. Twins shared about as many clonotypes as their cloneset sizes predicted. Each donor's most abundant TCRbeta clonotypes shared more CDR3 sequences with her twin than unrelated donors.

The clonotype comes from a woman between 18 and 55 years old in good health. Sequencing was performed on PBMCs. The chain recombines TRBV28 with TRBJ1-1; D uncertain. The CDR3 spells CASSFRQVPNTEAFF. In nucleotides, the CDR3 is TGTGCCAGCAGTTTTAGGCAGGTCCCGAACACTGAAGCTTTCTTT.